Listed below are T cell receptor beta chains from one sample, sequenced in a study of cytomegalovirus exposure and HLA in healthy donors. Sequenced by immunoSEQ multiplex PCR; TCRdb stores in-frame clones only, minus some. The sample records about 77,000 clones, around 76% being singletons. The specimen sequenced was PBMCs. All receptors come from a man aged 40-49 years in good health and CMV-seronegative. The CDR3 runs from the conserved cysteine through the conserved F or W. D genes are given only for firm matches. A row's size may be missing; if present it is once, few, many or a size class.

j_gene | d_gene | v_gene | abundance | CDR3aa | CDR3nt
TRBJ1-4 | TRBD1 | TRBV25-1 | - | CASSASLQGAAEKLFF | TGTGCCAGCAGTGCGTCCCTTCAGGGGGCGGCTGAAAAACTGTTTTTT
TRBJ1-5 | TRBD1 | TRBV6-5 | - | CASSRDRAGQPQHF | TGTGCCAGCAGCCGAGACAGGGCTGGTCAGCCCCAGCATTTT
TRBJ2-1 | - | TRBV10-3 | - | CAISDQGREQFF | TGTGCCATCAGTGATCAAGGGAGGGAGCAGTTCTTC
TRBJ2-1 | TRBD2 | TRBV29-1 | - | CSGGGVEQFF | TGCAGCGGGGGGGGTGTGGAGCAGTTCTTC
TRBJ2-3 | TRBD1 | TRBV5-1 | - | CASSLVGTGSTDTQYF | TGCGCCAGCAGCTTGGTGGGGACAGGCTCCACAGATACGCAGTATTTT
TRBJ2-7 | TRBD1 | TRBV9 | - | CASSVQDRGLNGEQYF | TGTGCCAGCAGCGTCCAGGACAGGGGTTTGAATGGCGAGCAGTACTTC
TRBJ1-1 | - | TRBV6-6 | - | CASSTHQEGDAEAFF | TGTGCCAGCAGTACCCATCAAGAGGGCGACGCTGAAGCTTTCTTT
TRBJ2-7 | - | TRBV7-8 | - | CASSPRLVSYEQYF | TGTGCCAGCAGCCCGAGGCTCGTATCCTACGAGCAGTACTTC
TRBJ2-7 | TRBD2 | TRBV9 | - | CASSVEAGDTYEQYF | TGTGCCAGCAGCGTAGAAGCGGGAGACACCTACGAGCAGTACTTC
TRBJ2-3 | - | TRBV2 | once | CASSDPTDTQYF | TGTGCCAGCAGTGACCCAACAGATACGCAGTATTTT
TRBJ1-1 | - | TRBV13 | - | CASSLGDGDTEAFF | TGTGCCAGCAGCTTGGGAGATGGGGACACTGAAGCTTTCTTT
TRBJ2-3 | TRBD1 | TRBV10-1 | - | CASSESGQGADEDTQYF | TGCGCCAGCAGTGAGTCGGGACAGGGGGCTGATGAAGATACGCAGTATTTT
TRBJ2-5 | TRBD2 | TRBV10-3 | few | CAIRGLDGYQETQYF | TGTGCCATCAGAGGACTAGACGGGTACCAAGAGACCCAGTACTTC
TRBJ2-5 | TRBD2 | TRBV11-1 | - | CASSLDLAARETQYF | TGTGCCAGCAGCTTAGATCTAGCGGCCAGGGAGACCCAGTACTTC
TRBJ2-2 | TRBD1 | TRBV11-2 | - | CASSFIGTGEFTGELFF | TGTGCCAGCAGCTTTATCGGGACAGGAGAGTTCACCGGGGAGCTGTTTTTT
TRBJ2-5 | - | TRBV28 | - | CASSLKPTGLAQYF | TGTGCCAGCAGTCTAAAGCCAACAGGGTTGGCCCAGTACTTC
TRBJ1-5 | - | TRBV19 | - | CASSLRDNQPQHF | TGTGCCAGTAGCCTACGAGACAATCAGCCCCAGCATTTT
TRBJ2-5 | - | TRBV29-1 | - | CSAGGGREETQYF | TGCAGCGCAGGAGGAGGTCGGGAAGAGACCCAGTACTTC
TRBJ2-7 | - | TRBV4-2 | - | CASSQTPGEVPSEQYF | TGTGCCAGCAGCCAAACTCCCGGGGAGGTTCCCTCCGAGCAGTACTTC
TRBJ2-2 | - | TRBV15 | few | CATSRDWGQALQEELFF | TGTGCCACCAGCAGAGATTGGGGGCAGGCCCTACAGGAGGAGCTGTTTTTT
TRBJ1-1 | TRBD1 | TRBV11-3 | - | CASSSGQGAGAFF | TGTGCCAGCAGCTCGGGACAGGGTGCAGGAGCTTTCTTT
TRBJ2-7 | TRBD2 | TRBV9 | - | CASSLGGESSYEQYF | TGTGCCAGCAGCCTCGGGGGGGAGAGCTCCTACGAGCAGTACTTC
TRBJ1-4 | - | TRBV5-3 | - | CARSSVRPGDHEKLFF | TGTGCCAGAAGTTCGGTCCGGCCAGGGGATCATGAAAAACTGTTTTTT
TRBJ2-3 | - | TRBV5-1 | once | CASSLGGSKTDTQYF | TGCGCCAGCAGCTTGGGAGGATCAAAGACAGATACGCAGTATTTT
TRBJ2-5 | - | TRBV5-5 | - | CASSFPSQKETQYF | TGTGCCAGCAGCTTCCCTAGTCAGAAAGAGACCCAGTACTTC
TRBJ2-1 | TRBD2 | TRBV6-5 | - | CASSYGLAGSEQFF | TGTGCCAGCAGTTACGGGCTAGCGGGAAGTGAGCAGTTCTTC
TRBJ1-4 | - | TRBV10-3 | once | CAISESKGIRTEKLFF | TGTGCCATCAGTGAGTCAAAGGGGATACGGACGGAAAAACTGTTTTTT
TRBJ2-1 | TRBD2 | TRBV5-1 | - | CASTLAGEARNEQFF | TGCGCCAGCACCCTAGCGGGAGAAGCGAGGAATGAGCAGTTCTTC
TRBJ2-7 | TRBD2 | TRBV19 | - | CASSKTPGLVEEQYF | TGTGCCAGTAGCAAAACCCCGGGACTAGTGGAGGAGCAGTACTTC
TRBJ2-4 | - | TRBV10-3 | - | CAISESVSSPGIQYF | TGTGCCATCAGTGAAAGCGTATCTAGCCCCGGCATTCAGTACTTC
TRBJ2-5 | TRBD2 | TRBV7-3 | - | CASSPAGARETQYF | TGTGCCAGCAGCCCCGCGGGAGCGAGAGAGACCCAGTACTTC
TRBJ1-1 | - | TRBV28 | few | CASSLLNRNTEFF | TGTGCCAGCAGTTTACTTAACAGAAACACTGAATTCTTT
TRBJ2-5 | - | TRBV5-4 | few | CASRQEGPQETQYF | TGTGCCAGCAGACAGGAGGGCCCACAAGAGACCCAGTACTTC
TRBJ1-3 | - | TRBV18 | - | CASSPFTGDDRKMHTIYF | TGTGCCAGCTCACCTTTTACGGGAGATGATCGAAAGATGCACACCATATATTTT
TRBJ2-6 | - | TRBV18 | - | CASSPPGGNSGANVLTF | TGTGCCAGCTCACCACCGGGAGGAAACTCTGGGGCCAACGTCCTGACTTTC
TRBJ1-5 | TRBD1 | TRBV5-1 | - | CASSPGQGANQPQHF | TGCGCCAGCAGCCCCGGACAGGGGGCAAATCAGCCCCAGCATTTT
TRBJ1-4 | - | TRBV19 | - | CASSPIRAPNEKLFF | TGTGCCAGTAGTCCTATCAGGGCTCCTAATGAAAAACTGTTTTTT
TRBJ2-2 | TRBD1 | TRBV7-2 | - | CASSRTGGFMNGELFF | TGTGCCAGCAGCAGGACAGGGGGCTTTATGAACGGGGAGCTGTTTTTT
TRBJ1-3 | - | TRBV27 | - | CASSLSVGDGNTIYF | TGTGCCAGCAGTTTATCGGTAGGGGATGGAAACACCATATATTTT
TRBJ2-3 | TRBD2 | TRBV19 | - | CASNKGLAGRDTQYF | TGTGCCAGTAACAAAGGACTAGCGGGAAGAGATACGCAGTATTTT
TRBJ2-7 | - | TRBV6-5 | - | CASSYSNTPFYEQYF | TGTGCCAGCAGTTACTCGAATACACCCTTCTACGAGCAGTACTTC
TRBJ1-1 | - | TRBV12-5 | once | CASGLVLGGGAFF | TGTGCTAGTGGTTTGGTACTTGGCGGAGGAGCTTTCTTT
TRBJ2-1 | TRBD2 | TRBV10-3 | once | CAIRSGTSGIDEQFF | TGTGCCATCAGGTCCGGGACTAGCGGGATAGATGAGCAGTTCTTC
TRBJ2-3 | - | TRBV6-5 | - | CASQGGSTDTQYF | TGTGCCAGTCAGGGGGGAAGCACAGATACGCAGTATTTT
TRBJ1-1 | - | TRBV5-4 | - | CASSFVGGENTEAFF | TGTGCCAGCAGCTTTGTGGGGGGAGAGAACACTGAAGCTTTCTTT
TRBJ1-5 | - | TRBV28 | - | CASSLGEVSNQPQHF | TGTGCCAGCAGTTTAGGTGAGGTAAGCAATCAGCCCCAGCATTTT
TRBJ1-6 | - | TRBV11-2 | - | CASSLGTGIDSSPLHF | TGTGCCAGCAGCTTAGGTACAGGGATCGATAGTTCACCCCTCCACTTT
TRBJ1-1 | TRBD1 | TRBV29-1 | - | CSVEGQGATEAFF | TGCAGCGTTGAAGGGCAGGGGGCCACTGAAGCTTTCTTT
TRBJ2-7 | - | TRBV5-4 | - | CASSLYRVGVDEQYF | TGTGCCAGCAGCTTATACAGGGTTGGTGTTGACGAGCAGTACTTC
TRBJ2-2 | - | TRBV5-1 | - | CASSPTETNTGELFF | TGCGCCAGCAGCCCGACAGAAACTAACACCGGGGAGCTGTTTTTT
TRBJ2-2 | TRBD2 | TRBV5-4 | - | CASSPGLAENTGELFF | TGTGCCAGCAGCCCGGGACTAGCGGAGAACACCGGGGAGCTGTTTTTT
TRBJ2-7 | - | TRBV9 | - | CASSVAEGSYEQYF | TGTGCCAGCAGCGTAGCTGAGGGATCCTACGAGCAGTACTTC
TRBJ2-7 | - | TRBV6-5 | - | CASSYSRGTYEQYF | TGTGCCAGCAGTTACTCTAGGGGTACCTACGAGCAGTACTTC